This T cell receptor beta chain is drawn from a study of identical twins. TCRdb reprocessed the 5' RACE reads with MiXCR, giving one entry per CDR3 protein. The sample lists approximately 620,000 distinct CDR3 sequences; approximately 9% were seen once. Germline CDR1 and CDR2: SEHNR and FQNEAQ (reference sequence). Trimming took off 2 bases at V and 4 bases at J, with 12 bases between the two ends. This CDR3 has 14 amino acids. Study-level findings and limits: Excess sharing by twins proved weaker in beta out-of-frame sequences. For cord blood, abundant beta clonotypes had fewer insertions, unlike memory repertoires, which showed none.

Comments on this clonotype: Its antigen is not identified.

Among all donors, each was a healthy Caucasian. These data are also associated with another study on yellow fever vaccine responses in identical twins. This second report adds: Reportedly, the T cell response mounted by twins to vaccine seemed partly convergent, partly personalized.

The V and J genes are TRBV7-9 and TRBJ2-7; perhaps TRBD1 as D (5 bases). This TCR was sampled from a woman aged 18-35 years in good health. The specimen sequenced was PBMCs. The CDR3 sequence: CASSLQGVWYEQYF. The DNA of the CDR3 is TGTGCCAGCAGCTTACAAGGGGTATGGTACGAGCAGTACTTC.